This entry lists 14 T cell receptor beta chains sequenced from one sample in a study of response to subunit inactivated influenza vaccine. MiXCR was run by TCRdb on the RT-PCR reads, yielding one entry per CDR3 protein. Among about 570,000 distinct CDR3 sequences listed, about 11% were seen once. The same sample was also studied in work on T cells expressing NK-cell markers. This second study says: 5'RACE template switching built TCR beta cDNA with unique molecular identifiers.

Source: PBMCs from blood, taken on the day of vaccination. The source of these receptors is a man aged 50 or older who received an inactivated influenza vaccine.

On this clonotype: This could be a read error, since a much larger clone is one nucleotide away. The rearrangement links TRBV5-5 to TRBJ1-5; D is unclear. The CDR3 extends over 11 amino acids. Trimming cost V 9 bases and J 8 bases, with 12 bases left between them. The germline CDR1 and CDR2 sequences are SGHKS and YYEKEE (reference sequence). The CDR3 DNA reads TGTGCCATCACTCTATCCAAGCCCCAGCATTTT. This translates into CAITLSKPQHF. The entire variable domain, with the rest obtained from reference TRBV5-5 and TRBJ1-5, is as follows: DAGVTQSPTHLIKTRGQQVTLRCSPISGHKSVSWYQQVLGQGPQFIFQYYEKEERGRGNFPDRFSARQFPNYSSELNVNALLLGDSALYLCAITLSKPQHFGDGTRLSIL.

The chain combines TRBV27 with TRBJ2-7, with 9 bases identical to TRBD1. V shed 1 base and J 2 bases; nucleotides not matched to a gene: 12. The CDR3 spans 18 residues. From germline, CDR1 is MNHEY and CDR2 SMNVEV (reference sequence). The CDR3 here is CASSLFGDSGQGTYEQYF. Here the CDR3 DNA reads TGTGCCAGCAGTTTATTTGGTGATTCGGGACAGGGAACCTACGAGCAGTACTTC.

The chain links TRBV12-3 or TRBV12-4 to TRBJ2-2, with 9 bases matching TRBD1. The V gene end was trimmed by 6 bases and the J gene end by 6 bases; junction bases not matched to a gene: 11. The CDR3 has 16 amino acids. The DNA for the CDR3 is TGTGCCAGCAGAGTCCTACAGGGGGCGGGGGCCGGGGAGCTGTTTTTT. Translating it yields CASRVLQGAGAGELFF.

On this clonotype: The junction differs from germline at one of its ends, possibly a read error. CDR3 coding DNA: TGCGCCAGCAGCCAAGCGGCATCCTACAGTGAGCAGTTCTTC. It specifies CASSQAASYSEQFF. The genes are TRBV4-3 and TRBJ2-1, with D hard to call. Germline loops: CDR1 LGHNA, CDR2 YSLEER. This CDR3 region has 14 residues.

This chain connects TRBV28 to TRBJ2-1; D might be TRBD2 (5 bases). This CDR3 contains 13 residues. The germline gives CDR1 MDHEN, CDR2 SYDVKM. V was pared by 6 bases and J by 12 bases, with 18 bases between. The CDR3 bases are TGTGCCAGCAGCTACCTTTTGGGTCGGGGGCAGTTCTTC. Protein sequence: CASSYLLGRGQFF.

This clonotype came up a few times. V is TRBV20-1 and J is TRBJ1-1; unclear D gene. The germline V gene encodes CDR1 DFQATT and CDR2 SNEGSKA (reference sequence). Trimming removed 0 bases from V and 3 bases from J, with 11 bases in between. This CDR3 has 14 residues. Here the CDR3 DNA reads TGCAGTGCTAGAGATCCCAAGGAGGACACTGAAGCTTTCTTT. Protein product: CSARDPKEDTEAFF.

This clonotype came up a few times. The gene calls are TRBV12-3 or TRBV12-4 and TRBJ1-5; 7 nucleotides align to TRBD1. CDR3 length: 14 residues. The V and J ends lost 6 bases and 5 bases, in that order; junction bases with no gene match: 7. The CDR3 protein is CASSLGGYDQPQHF. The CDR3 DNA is TGTGCCAGCAGCCTAGGGGGCTATGATCAGCCCCAGCATTTT.

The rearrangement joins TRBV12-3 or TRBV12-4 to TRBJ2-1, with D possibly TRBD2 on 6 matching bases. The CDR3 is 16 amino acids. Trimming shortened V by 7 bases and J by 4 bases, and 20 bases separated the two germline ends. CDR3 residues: CASTTGDRGPYNEQFF. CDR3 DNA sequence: TGTGCCAGCACCACGGGGGACCGGGGCCCTTACAATGAGCAGTTCTTC.

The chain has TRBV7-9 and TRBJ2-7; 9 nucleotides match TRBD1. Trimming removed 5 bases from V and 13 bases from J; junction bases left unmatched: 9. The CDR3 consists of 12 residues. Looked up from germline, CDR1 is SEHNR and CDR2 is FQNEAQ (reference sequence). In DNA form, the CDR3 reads TGTGCCAGCAGCCTGGGGACAGGGAGAGAATACTTC. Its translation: CASSLGTGREYF. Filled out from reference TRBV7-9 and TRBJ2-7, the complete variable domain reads DTGVSQNPRHKITKRGQNVTFRCDPISEHNRLYWYRQTLGQGPEFLTYFQNEAQLEKSRLLSDRFSAERPKGSFSTLEIQRTEQGDSAMYLCASSLGTGREYFGPGTRLTVT.

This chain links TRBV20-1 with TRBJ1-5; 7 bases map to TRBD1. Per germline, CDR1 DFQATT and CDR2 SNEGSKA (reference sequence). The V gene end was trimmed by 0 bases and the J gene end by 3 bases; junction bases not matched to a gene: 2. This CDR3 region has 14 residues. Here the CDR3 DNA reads TGCAGTGCTAGAGAGGGACAGTACAATCAGCCCCAGCATTTT. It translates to CSAREGQYNQPQHF.

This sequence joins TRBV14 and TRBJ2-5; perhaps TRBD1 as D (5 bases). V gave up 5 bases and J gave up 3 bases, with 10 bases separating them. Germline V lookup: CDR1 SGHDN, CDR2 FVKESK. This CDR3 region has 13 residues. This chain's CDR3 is CASSRGHKETQYF. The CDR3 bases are TGTGCCAGCAGCAGAGGACATAAAGAGACCCAGTACTTC.

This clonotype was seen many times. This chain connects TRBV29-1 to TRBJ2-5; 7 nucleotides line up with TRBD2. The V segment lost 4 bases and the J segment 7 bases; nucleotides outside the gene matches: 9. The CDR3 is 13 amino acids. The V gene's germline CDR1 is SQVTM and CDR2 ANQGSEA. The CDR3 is CSVGPAGKGTQYF. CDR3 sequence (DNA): TGCAGCGTTGGCCCAGCGGGGAAAGGGACCCAGTACTTC. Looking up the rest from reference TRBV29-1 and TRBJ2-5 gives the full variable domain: SAVISQKPSRDICQRGTSLTIQCQVDSQVTMMFWYRQQPGQSLTLIATANQGSEATYESGFVIDKFPISRPNLTFSTLTVSNMSPEDSSIYLCSVGPAGKGTQYFGPGTRLLVL.

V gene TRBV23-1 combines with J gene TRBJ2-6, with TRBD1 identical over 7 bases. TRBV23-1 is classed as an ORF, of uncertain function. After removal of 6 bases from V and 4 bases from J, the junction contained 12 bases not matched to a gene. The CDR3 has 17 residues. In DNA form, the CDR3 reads TGCGCCAGCAGACCCACCGACAGGGCGAGCGGGGCCAACGTCCTGACTTTC. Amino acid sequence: CASRPTDRASGANVLTF.

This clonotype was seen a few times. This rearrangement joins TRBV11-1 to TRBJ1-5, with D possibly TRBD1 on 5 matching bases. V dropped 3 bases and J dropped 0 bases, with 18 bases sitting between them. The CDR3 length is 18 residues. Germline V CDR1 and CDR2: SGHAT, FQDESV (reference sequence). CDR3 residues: CASSFGGSGRNSNQPQHF. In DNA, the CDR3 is TGTGCCAGCAGCTTTGGGGGATCGGGACGGAATAGCAATCAGCCCCAGCATTTT.